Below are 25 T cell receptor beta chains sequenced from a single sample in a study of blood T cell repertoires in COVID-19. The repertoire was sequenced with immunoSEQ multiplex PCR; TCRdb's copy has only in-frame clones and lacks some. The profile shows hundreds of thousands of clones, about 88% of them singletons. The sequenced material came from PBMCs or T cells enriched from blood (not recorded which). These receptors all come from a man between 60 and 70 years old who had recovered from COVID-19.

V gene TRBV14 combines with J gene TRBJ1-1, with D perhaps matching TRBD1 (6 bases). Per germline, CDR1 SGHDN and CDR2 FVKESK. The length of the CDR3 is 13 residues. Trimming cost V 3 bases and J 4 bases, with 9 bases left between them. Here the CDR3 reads CASSHRGGTEAFF. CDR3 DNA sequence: TGTGCCAGCAGCCACAGGGGCGGCACTGAAGCTTTCTTT.

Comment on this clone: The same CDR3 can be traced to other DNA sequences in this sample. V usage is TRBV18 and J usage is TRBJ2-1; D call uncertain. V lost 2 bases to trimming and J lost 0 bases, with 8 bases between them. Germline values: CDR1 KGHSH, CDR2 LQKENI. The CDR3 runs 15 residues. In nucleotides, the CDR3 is TGTGCCAGCTCACCAGAGGCGAGCTCCTACAATGAGCAGTTCTTC. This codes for CASSPEASSYNEQFF.

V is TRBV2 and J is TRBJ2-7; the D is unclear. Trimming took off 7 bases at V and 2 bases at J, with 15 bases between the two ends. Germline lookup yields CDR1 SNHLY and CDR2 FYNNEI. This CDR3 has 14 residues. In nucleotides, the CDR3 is TGTGCCAGCAAGTTTGCTCTCCCTACCTACGAGCAGTACTTC. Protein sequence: CASKFALPTYEQYF. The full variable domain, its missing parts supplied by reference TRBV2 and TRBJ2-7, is EPEVTQTPSHQVTQMGQEVILRCVPISNHLYFYWYRQILGQKVEFLVSFYNNEISEKSEIFDDQFSVERPDGSNFTLKIRSTKLEDSAMYFCASKFALPTYEQYFGPGTRLTVT.

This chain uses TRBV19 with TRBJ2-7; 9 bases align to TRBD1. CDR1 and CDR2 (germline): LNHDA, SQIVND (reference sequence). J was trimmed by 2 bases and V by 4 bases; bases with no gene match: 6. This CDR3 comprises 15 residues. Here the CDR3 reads CASSRGDRETYEQYF. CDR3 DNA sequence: TGTGCCAGTAGTAGGGGGGACAGGGAAACCTACGAGCAGTACTTC.

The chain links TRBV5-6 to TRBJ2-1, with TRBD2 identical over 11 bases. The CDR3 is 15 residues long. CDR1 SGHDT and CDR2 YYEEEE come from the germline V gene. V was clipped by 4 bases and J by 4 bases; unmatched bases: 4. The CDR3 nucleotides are TGTGCCAGCAGCCCTAGCGGGAGGCCTTACAATGAGCAGTTCTTC. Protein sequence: CASSPSGRPYNEQFF.

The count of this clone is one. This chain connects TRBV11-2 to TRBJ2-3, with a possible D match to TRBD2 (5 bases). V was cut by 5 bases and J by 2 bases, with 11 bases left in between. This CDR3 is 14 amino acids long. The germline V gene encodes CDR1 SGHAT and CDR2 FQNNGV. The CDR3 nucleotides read TGTGCCAGCAGCAGTACTAGGGACACAGATACGCAGTATTTT. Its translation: CASSSTRDTDTQYF. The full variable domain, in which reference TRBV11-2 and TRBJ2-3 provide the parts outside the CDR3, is EAGVAQSPRYKIIEKRQSVAFWCNPISGHATLYWYQQILGQGPKLLIQFQNNGVVDDSQLPKDRFSAERLKGVDSTLKIQPAKLEDSAVYLCASSSTRDTDTQYFGPGTRLTVL.

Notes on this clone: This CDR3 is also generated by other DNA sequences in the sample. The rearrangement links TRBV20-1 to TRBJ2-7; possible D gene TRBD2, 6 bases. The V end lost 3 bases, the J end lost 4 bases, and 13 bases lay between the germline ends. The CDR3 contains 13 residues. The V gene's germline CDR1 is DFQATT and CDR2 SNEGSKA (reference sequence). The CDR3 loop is CSASSGGSYEQYF. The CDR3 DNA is TGCAGTGCTAGTTCAGGAGGGTCTTACGAGCAGTACTTC.

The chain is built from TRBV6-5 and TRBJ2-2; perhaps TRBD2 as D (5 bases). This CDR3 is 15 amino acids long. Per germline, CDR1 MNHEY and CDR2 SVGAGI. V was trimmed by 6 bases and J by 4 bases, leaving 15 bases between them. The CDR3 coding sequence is TGTGCCAGCAGGGCCCCAGAGGGAACCACCGGGGAGCTGTTTTTT. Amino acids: CASRAPEGTTGELFF.

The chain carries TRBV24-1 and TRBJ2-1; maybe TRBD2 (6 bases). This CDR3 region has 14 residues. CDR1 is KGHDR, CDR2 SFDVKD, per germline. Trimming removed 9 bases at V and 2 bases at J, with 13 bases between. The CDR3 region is CATGHGGPYNEQFF. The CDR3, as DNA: TGTGCCACCGGGCACGGGGGACCCTACAATGAGCAGTTCTTC.

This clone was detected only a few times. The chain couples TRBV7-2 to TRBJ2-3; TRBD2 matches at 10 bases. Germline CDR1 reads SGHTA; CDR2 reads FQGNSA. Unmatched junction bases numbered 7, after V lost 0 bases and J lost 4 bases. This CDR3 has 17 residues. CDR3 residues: CASSLASSGGAADTQYF. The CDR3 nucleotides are TGTGCCAGCAGCTTAGCATCGAGCGGGGGGGCCGCAGATACGCAGTATTTT.

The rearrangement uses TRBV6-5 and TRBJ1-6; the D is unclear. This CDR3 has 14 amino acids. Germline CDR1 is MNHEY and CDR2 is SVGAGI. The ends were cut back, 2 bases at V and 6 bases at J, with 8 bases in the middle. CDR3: CASSYVILNSPLHF. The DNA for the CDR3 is TGTGCCAGCAGTTACGTAATCCTTAATTCACCCCTCCACTTT.

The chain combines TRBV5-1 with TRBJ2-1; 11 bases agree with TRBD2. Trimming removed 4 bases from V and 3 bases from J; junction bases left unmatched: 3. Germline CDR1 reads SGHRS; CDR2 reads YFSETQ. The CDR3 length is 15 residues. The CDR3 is CASSPGLADYNEQFF. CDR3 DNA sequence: TGCGCCAGCAGCCCGGGACTAGCGGACTACAATGAGCAGTTCTTC.

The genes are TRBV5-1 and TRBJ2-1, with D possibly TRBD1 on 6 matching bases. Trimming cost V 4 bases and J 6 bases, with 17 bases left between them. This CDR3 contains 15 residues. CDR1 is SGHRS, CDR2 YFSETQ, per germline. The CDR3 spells CASSPLGEGGNEQFF. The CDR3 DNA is TGCGCCAGCAGCCCTCTAGGGGAAGGGGGCAATGAGCAGTTCTTC. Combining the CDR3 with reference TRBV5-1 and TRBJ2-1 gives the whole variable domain KAGVTQTPRYLIKTRGQQVTLSCSPISGHRSVSWYQQTPGQGLQFLFEYFSETQRNKGNFPGRFSGRQFSNSRSEMNVSTLELGDSALYLCASSPLGEGGNEQFFGPGTRLTVL.

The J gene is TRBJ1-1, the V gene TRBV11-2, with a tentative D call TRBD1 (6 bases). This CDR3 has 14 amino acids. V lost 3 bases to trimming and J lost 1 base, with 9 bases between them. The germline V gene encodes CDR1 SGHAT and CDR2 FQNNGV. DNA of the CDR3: TGTGCCAGCAGCTTGGGACATTCGAACACTGAAGCTTTCTTT. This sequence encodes CASSLGHSNTEAFF.

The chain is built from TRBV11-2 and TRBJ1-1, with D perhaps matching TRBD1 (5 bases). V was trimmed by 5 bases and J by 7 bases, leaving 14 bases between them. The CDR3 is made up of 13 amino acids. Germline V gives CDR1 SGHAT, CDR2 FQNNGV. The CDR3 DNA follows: TGTGCCAGCAGCCACCCAGGGAAGGGTGAAGCTTTCTTT. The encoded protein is CASSHPGKGEAFF.

The CDR3 reads CASSLVMTKENYGYTF. The CDR3 DNA reads as TGTGCCAGCTCCCTGGTTATGACAAAAGAAAACTATGGCTACACCTTC. The chain combines TRBV18 with TRBJ1-2; D remains ambiguous. The germline CDR1 and CDR2 sequences are KGHSH and LQKENI. Trimming took off 6 bases at V and 2 bases at J, with 19 bases between the two ends. This CDR3 is 16 amino acids long.

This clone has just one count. The CDR3, as DNA: TGTGCCAGTCGGAGGGACGGCCCCACGGACACCATATATTTT. This encodes CASRRDGPTDTIYF. The chain combines TRBV19 with TRBJ1-3; a weak D match, TRBD1 (5 bases). V was pared by 8 bases and J by 8 bases, with 19 bases between. CDR1 LNHDA and CDR2 SQIVND come from the germline V gene (reference sequence). This CDR3 spans 14 amino acids.

The CDR3 region is CARNLAGLGAAYNSPLHF. Here the CDR3 DNA reads TGTGCCAGAAACCTCGCCGGTCTGGGGGCCGCCTATAATTCACCCCTCCACTTT. The genes are TRBV7-5 and TRBJ1-6; the table calls TRBD1, which could not be checked here. TRBV7-5 is classified as a pseudogene. The CDR3 is 18 amino acids.

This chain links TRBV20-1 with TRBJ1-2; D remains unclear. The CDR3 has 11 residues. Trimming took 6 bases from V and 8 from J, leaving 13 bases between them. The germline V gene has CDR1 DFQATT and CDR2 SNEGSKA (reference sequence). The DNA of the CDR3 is TGCAGTGCCCCAGCCGGGGAGGGCTACACCTTC. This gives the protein CSAPAGEGYTF.

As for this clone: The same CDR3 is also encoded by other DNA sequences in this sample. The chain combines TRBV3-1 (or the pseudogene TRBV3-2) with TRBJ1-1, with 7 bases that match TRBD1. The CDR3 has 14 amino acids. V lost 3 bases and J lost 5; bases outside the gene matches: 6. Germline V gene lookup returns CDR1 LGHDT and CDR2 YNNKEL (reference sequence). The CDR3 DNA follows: TGTGCCAGCAGCCAGGTAGGGGGCAGTACTGAAGCTTTCTTT. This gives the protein CASSQVGGSTEAFF.

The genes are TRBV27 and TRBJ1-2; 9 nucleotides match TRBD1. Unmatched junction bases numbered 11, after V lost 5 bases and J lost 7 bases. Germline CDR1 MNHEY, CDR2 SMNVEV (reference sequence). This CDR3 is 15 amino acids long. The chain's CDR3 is CASSTGTGIVRGYTF. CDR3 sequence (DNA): TGTGCCAGCAGTACCGGGACAGGGATCGTCCGTGGCTACACCTTC.

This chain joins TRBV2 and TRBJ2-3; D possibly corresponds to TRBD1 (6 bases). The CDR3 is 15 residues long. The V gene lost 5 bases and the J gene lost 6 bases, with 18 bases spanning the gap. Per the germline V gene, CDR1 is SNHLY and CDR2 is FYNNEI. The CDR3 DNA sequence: TGTGCCAGCAGTCGAGCTCAGGGGCTGCTGGATACGCAGTATTTT. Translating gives CASSRAQGLLDTQYF.

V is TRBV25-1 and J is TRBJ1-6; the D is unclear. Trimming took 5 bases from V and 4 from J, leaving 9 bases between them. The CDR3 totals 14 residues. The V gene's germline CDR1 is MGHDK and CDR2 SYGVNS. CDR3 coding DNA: TGTGCCAGCAGTTCAGGAGGATATAATTCACCCCTCCACTTT. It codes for CASSSGGYNSPLHF.

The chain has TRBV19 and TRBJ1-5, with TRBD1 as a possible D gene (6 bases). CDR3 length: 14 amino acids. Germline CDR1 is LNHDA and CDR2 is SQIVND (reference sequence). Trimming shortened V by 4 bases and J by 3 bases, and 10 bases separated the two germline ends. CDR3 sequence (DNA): TGTGCCAGTAGTAACAGGGAGTTCAATCAGCCCCAGCATTTT. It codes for CASSNREFNQPQHF.

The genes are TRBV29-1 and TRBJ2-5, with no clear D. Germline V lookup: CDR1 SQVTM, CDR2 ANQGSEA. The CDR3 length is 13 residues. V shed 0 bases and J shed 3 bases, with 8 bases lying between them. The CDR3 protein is CSVEDPGEETQYF. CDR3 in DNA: TGCAGCGTTGAAGATCCCGGTGAAGAGACCCAGTACTTC.